Following are 28 T cell receptor beta chains from one sample sequenced in a study of blood T cells in healthy people across ages. Through a sample-barcoded 5' primer and a J-beta primer mix, a second PCR was run for about 6 to 11 cycles. Each CDR3 protein gets one entry after TCRdb re-called the 5' RACE reads with MiXCR. The profile shows roughly 1.5 million distinct CDR3 sequences, roughly two fifths of them singletons. The sample comprised blood. These receptors were taken from a young woman in good health.

This clonotype was detected many times. The V call is TRBV21-1, the J call TRBJ2-5; the table assigns TRBD1, which was not confirmed against the DNA. TRBV21-1 is a listed pseudogene. CDR3 length: 14 residues. The CDR3 DNA is TGTGCCAGCAGCAAGAATGGGGGCTTGCAGACCCAGTACTTC. This gives the protein CASSKNGGLQTQYF.

V is TRBV4-3 and J is TRBJ2-5; 8 bases fit TRBD2. The junction had 9 bases not matched to a gene; V was cut back by 1 base and J by 2 bases. This CDR3 spans 17 amino acids. The V gene's germline CDR1 is LGHNA and CDR2 YSLEER. CDR3 nucleotides: TGCGCCAGCAGCCAAGTCTACGTGCGGGGGGAACAAGAGACCCAGTACTTC. This encodes CASSQVYVRGEQETQYF.

This clonotype was seen only a few times. The chain is built from TRBV18 and TRBJ2-1; a weak D match, TRBD1 (6 bases). Trimming took 4 bases from V and 3 from J, leaving 13 bases between them. In germline, CDR1 is KGHSH, CDR2 LQKENI. The CDR3 consists of 15 residues. CDR3 region: CASSQQGRVYNEQFF. The CDR3 DNA sequence: TGTGCCAGCTCACAACAGGGTCGTGTCTACAATGAGCAGTTCTTC.

This rearrangement joins TRBV5-1 to TRBJ1-1; D possibly corresponds to TRBD1 (6 bases). V lost 1 base to trimming and J lost 0 bases, with 10 bases between them. Germline assignment: CDR1 SGHRS and CDR2 YFSETQ. The CDR3 extends over 15 amino acids. For the CDR3, the DNA is TGCGCCAGCAGCTTGACAGGGAATCTGAACACTGAAGCTTTCTTT. Protein product: CASSLTGNLNTEAFF.

The V call is TRBV2, the J call TRBJ2-1; a possible D gene is TRBD2 (5 bases). The germline CDR1 and CDR2 sequences are SNHLY and FYNNEI. CDR3 length: 12 amino acids. The ends were cut back, 6 bases at V and 7 bases at J, with 10 bases in the middle. CDR3: CASRKLENEQFF. The CDR3 region has the DNA TGTGCCAGCAGGAAACTAGAGAATGAGCAGTTCTTC.

This clonotype appeared a few times. V usage is TRBV6-2 or TRBV6-3 and J usage is TRBJ2-1, with TRBD2 identical over 12 bases. This CDR3 spans 15 amino acids. Germline lookup yields CDR1 MNHEY and CDR2 SVGEGT. With V trimmed by 6 bases and J by 5 bases, 5 bases remained unmatched. The CDR3 sequence is CASRAGLAGDNEQFF. Here the CDR3 DNA reads TGTGCCAGCAGAGCGGGACTAGCGGGTGACAATGAGCAGTTCTTC.

This rearrangement joins TRBV5-1 to TRBJ2-5; TRBD2 matches at 9 bases. The V segment lost 3 bases and the J segment 5 bases; nucleotides outside the gene matches: 11. This CDR3 is 16 amino acids long. Per germline, CDR1 SGHRS and CDR2 YFSETQ. The CDR3 DNA follows: TGCGCCAGCAGCTGGGGCGCTAGCGGGGCCGGGGAGACCCAGTACTTC. Its translation: CASSWGASGAGETQYF.

The rearrangement uses TRBV30 and TRBJ2-1; D not certain. Germline lookup yields CDR1 GTSNPN and CDR2 SVGIG (reference sequence). This CDR3 spans 11 amino acids. V shed 5 bases and J shed 5 bases, with 7 bases lying between them. The CDR3 nucleotides are TGTGCCTGGGACAACAACAATGAGCAGTTCTTC. As protein: CAWDNNNEQFF.

The chain recombines TRBV2 with TRBJ1-6; D gene uncertain. In germline, CDR1 is SNHLY, CDR2 FYNNEI. The germline V and J ends were trimmed by 3 bases and 7 bases, with 10 bases remaining between them. CDR3 length: 14 amino acids. The CDR3 nucleotides are TGTGCCAGCAGTGAGGGCCACTACAATTCACCCCTCCACTTT. This gives the protein CASSEGHYNSPLHF.

In its sample, this clonotype was seen once. The chain is built from TRBV2 and TRBJ2-5, with 10 nucleotides matching TRBD1. Losses at the gene ends were 0 bases for V and 0 bases for J; bases not matched to a gene: 7. The germline CDR1 and CDR2 sequences are SNHLY and FYNNEI. This CDR3 region has 18 residues. The chain's CDR3 is CASSEALRGTGDQETQYF. Written as DNA, the CDR3 is TGTGCCAGCAGTGAAGCGCTTCGGGGGACAGGGGACCAAGAGACCCAGTACTTC.

This clonotype was found a few times. This sequence joins TRBV7-2 and TRBJ1-4; TRBD1 agrees at 8 bases. This CDR3 contains 15 residues. Trimming at V came to 6 bases and at J to 4 bases, leaving 7 bases not matched to a gene. Germline CDR1 SGHTA, CDR2 FQGNSA. This chain's CDR3 is CASRSRQGLNEKLFF. The CDR3, as DNA: TGTGCCAGCAGGAGCCGACAGGGGCTTAATGAAAAACTGTTTTTT. Full variable domain (remainder filled in from reference TRBV7-2 and TRBJ1-4): GAGVSQSPSNKVTEKGKDVELRCDPISGHTALYWYRQSLGQGLEFLIYFQGNSAPDKSGLPSDRFSAERTGGSVSTLTIQRTQQEDSAVYLCASRSRQGLNEKLFFGSGTQLSVL.

This chain uses TRBV6-6 with TRBJ2-1; D is tentatively TRBD1 or TRBD2 (5 bases each). The end of the DNA aligns better with TRBJ2-7, so the J call may be wrong. In germline, CDR1 is MNHNY, CDR2 SVGAGI (reference sequence). This CDR3 region has 16 residues. The CDR3: CASSYGGAYSYNEQYF. CDR3 nucleotides: TGTGCCAGCAGTTACGGGGGAGCTTACTCCTACAATGAGCAGTACTTC.

This clonotype came up a few times. This rearrangement joins TRBV3-1 to TRBJ2-6; 9 positions match TRBD1. The germline CDR1 and CDR2 sequences are LGHDT and YNNKEL (reference sequence). Trimming removed 4 bases from V and 2 bases from J; junction bases left unmatched: 6. The CDR3 length is 17 residues. The CDR3 reads CASSPDRGYPGANVLTF. CDR3 sequence (DNA): TGTGCCAGCAGCCCGGACAGGGGATATCCTGGGGCCAACGTCCTGACTTTC.

Turning to this clonotype: It may be a read error: a sequence one base away is much more abundant. V usage is TRBV29-1 and J usage is TRBJ2-7, with D possibly TRBD1 on 5 matching bases. Trimming cost V 3 bases and J 7 bases, with 10 bases left between them. The CDR3 is made up of 11 amino acids. Germline lookup yields CDR1 SQVTM and CDR2 ANQGSEA. The CDR3 DNA is TGCAGCGTTGATAGGGGCGATGAGCAGTACTTC. Amino acid sequence: CSVDRGDEQYF.

This clonotype has just a few counts. V usage is TRBV20-1 and J usage is TRBJ1-5, with D tentatively TRBD1 (5 bases). Trimming pared 3 bases from V and 0 bases from J, leaving 15 bases between. CDR1 and CDR2 from the germline V gene are DFQATT and SNEGSKA (reference sequence). The CDR3 runs 16 residues. For the CDR3, the DNA is TGCAGTGCTAGGAAGGGGTCCGTAGCTAGCAATCAGCCCCAGCATTTT. Translating it yields CSARKGSVASNQPQHF.

In this sample, this clonotype turned up a few times. J is TRBJ2-1 and V is TRBV24-1; 10 bases fit TRBD1. V shed 5 bases, J shed 2 bases, and the junction held 8 bases outside the gene matches. The CDR3 has 17 amino acids. Germline assignment: CDR1 KGHDR and CDR2 SFDVKD. Written as DNA, the CDR3 is TGTGCCACCAGTGCCCTCTCCGGGACAGGGGCCTACAATGAGCAGTTCTTC. Encoded protein: CATSALSGTGAYNEQFF.

This clonotype was seen a few times. The chain uses TRBV7-8 and TRBJ2-7; D unclear. The CDR3 has 12 amino acids. CDR1 is SGHVS, CDR2 FQNEAQ, per germline. V gave up 5 bases and J gave up 7 bases, with 12 bases separating them. CDR3 residues: CASSPSRQEQYF. CDR3 bases: TGTGCCAGCAGCCCCTCCCGGCAGGAGCAGTACTTC.

Concerning this clonotype itself: At one end the junction does not follow the germline gene, possibly because of a read error. The chain has TRBV27 and TRBJ2-7; 8 bases match TRBD2. This CDR3 has 15 residues. The germline CDR1 and CDR2 sequences are MNHEY and SMNVEV (reference sequence). The CDR3 loop reads CAGSASGHASYEQYF. CDR3 DNA sequence: TGTGCCGGCAGTGCTAGCGGGCACGCCTCCTACGAGCAGTACTTC.

This rearrangement joins TRBV20-1 to TRBJ2-1; possibly TRBD2 for D (7 bases). Between the trimmed V and J ends, which lost 6 bases and 8 bases, there was a span of 20 bases. The CDR3 is 14 residues long. Germline lookup yields CDR1 DFQATT and CDR2 SNEGSKA (reference sequence). CDR3 nucleotides: TGCAGTGCCCCCGATGGCGAGGGGGGGGATGAGCAGTTCTTC. Translated, it gives CSAPDGEGGDEQFF.

This clonotype has more than one count but fewer than ten. The chain has TRBV7-2 and TRBJ2-1; 12 bases match TRBD2. V lost 4 bases and J lost 11; bases outside the gene matches: 9. Germline CDR1 is SGHTA and CDR2 is FQGNSA. This CDR3 contains 15 residues. The chain's CDR3 is CASSSRTSGTSQQFF. The CDR3 region has the DNA TGTGCCAGCAGCTCCAGGACTAGCGGGACCTCTCAGCAGTTCTTC.

This clonotype was seen a few times. The chain recombines TRBV9 with TRBJ2-5; D possibly corresponds to TRBD1 (6 bases). Deletions cut 0 bases from V and 11 bases from J, with 23 bases between. CDR1 is SGDLS, CDR2 YYNGEE, per germline. The CDR3 length is 16 residues. The DNA of the CDR3 is TGTGCCAGCAGCGTAGATAAGTTAAGGGGGATTAATGAGCAGTACTTC. Encoded protein: CASSVDKLRGINEQYF.

The V and J genes are TRBV6-1 and TRBJ2-5; TRBD1 is a possible D gene (5 bases). The V end lost 0 bases, the J end lost 11 bases, and 16 bases lay between the germline ends. Germline CDR1 MNHNS, CDR2 SASEGT. The CDR3 totals 14 residues. DNA of the CDR3: TGTGCCAGCAGTGAAGCGATTTGGGGCAATGAGCAGTACTTC. This translates into CASSEAIWGNEQYF.

The V gene is TRBV4-2, the J gene TRBJ2-5, with D tentatively TRBD2 (6 bases). V dropped 0 bases and J dropped 4 bases, with 12 bases sitting between them. CDR1 is LGHNA and CDR2 is YNFKEQ in the germline V gene. CDR3 length equals 15 residues. In nucleotides, the CDR3 is TGTGCCAGCAGCCAAGAGCTACAGCGGGTAGAGACCCAGTACTTC. This sequence encodes CASSQELQRVETQYF.

A few counts support this clonotype. The chain has TRBV3-1 and TRBJ2-1, with TRBD2 matching over 9 bases. The CDR3 extends over 16 amino acids. Trimming removed 1 base from V and 12 bases from J; junction bases left unmatched: 13. In germline, CDR1 is LGHDT, CDR2 YNNKEL (reference sequence). The CDR3 reads CASSQVIAGERGGQFF. The CDR3 DNA follows: TGTGCCAGCAGCCAAGTTATAGCGGGAGAAAGGGGTGGGCAGTTCTTC.

This clonotype was detected only a few times. V is TRBV6-5 and J is TRBJ1-3; D is possibly TRBD1 (5 bases). Trimming cost V 2 bases and J 0 bases, with 17 bases left between them. This CDR3 spans 18 amino acids. Germline CDR1 reads MNHEY; CDR2 reads SVGAGI. The DNA for the CDR3 is TGTGCCAGCAGTTACGGAGTCCGGGACCGCAACTCTGGAAACACCATATATTTT. Residues: CASSYGVRDRNSGNTIYF.

This sequence joins TRBV6-5 and TRBJ2-7; D ambiguous. V lost 4 bases and J lost 0, with 13 bases in between. The V gene's germline CDR1 is MNHEY and CDR2 SVGAGI. The CDR3 loop spans 15 amino acids. The CDR3 loop reads CASSSFPGTSYEQYF. CDR3 nucleotides: TGTGCCAGCAGTTCTTTCCCGGGCACCTCCTACGAGCAGTACTTC.

The chain combines TRBV2 with TRBJ2-5; 8 bases map to TRBD1. V lost 4 bases to trimming and J lost 11 bases; unmatched junction nucleotides: 15. Germline lookup yields CDR1 SNHLY and CDR2 FYNNEI. This CDR3 contains 15 residues. In DNA form, the CDR3 reads TGTGCCAGCAGTGCAGGGACAGGAAACTACAATGAGCAGTACTTC. The encoded protein is CASSAGTGNYNEQYF.

The CDR3 nucleotides read TGTGCCAGCGGCCCAGCTGTAGATACGCAGTATTTT. Encoded protein: CASGPAVDTQYF. The chain links TRBV7-9 to TRBJ2-3, with D unresolved. CDR3 length equals 12 residues. V was clipped by 8 bases and J by 5 bases, with 11 bases between them. Germline V gene sequence: CDR1 SEHNR, CDR2 FQNEAQ (reference sequence). The full variable domain, with the rest looked up from reference TRBV7-9 and TRBJ2-3, is DTGVSQNPRHKITKRGQNVTFRCDPISEHNRLYWYRQTLGQGPEFLTYFQNEAQLEKSRLLSDRFSAERPKGSFSTLEIQRTEQGDSAMYLCASGPAVDTQYFGPGTRLTVL.